This T cell receptor (beta chain) was sequenced during a study of PD-1 blockade in classical Hodgkin lymphoma. Brentuximab vedotin exposure varied, and every patient relapsed after autologous stem cell transplantation. Profiled with immunoSEQ multiplex PCR; TCRdb holds only in-frame clones, not every one. The sample yields almost 85,000 clones, around 90% seen once. The receptor was derived from a human donor with classical Hodgkin lymphoma. Source: peripheral blood mononuclear cells (PBMCs), taken at baseline.

Here the CDR3 reads CASSQRGGPGTEAFF. The DNA of the CDR3 is TGCGCCAGCAGCCAGCGAGGGGGGCCGGGCACTGAAGCTTTCTTT. The rearrangement uses TRBV4-1 and TRBJ1-1; TRBD1 is a possible D gene (6 bases). The length of the CDR3 is 15 residues. V was pared by 3 bases and J by 4 bases, with 15 bases between. Germline assignment: CDR1 MGHRA and CDR2 YSYEKL.